Each of the 14 T cell receptor beta chains below was sequenced from the same sample in a study of spatial heterogeneity in lung cancer. Study-level points and caveats: Higher tumor mutation counts went along with higher counts of expanded intratumoral alpha and beta TCRs.

Specified time point: sample taken at primary tumor resection. TCRdb reprocessed the 5' RACE reads via MiXCR and lists one record per CDR3 protein. Seen here are approximately 9,500 distinct CDR3 sequences, around 12% observed once, and the top ten hold 10% to 13%. Their antigen targets remain unknown. The sample in question was lung tumor tissue, obtained at surgery. The receptors were gathered from a male donor with early-stage non-small cell lung cancer.

This clonotype is categorized as medium-sized. This chain connects TRBV20-1 to TRBJ1-3; weak D call: TRBD1 (5 bases). CDR1 and CDR2 (germline): DFQATT, SNEGSKA (reference sequence). The CDR3 covers 14 residues. Trimming removed 0 bases from V and 6 bases from J, with 12 bases in between. CDR3 region: CSARDWRDLNTIYF. The CDR3 DNA reads TGCAGTGCTAGAGATTGGCGGGACTTAAACACCATATATTTT.

This clonotype has a count of ten or more. This rearrangement joins TRBV20-1 to TRBJ2-7; perhaps TRBD1 as D (6 bases). The CDR3 covers 15 residues. V lost 1 base and J lost 2, with 15 bases in between. Germline V lookup: CDR1 DFQATT, CDR2 SNEGSKA (reference sequence). For the CDR3, the DNA is TGCAGTGCTAGAGCGGGAACAGGGCTCACCTACGAGCAGTACTTC. Amino acid sequence: CSARAGTGLTYEQYF.

By sample fraction, this clonotype is medium-sized. The CDR3 here is CASSYTRQGPYNEQFF. Written as DNA, the CDR3 is TGTGCCAGCAGCTACACGCGACAGGGCCCCTACAATGAGCAGTTCTTC. This chain joins TRBV27 and TRBJ2-1; TRBD1 matches 7 bases. The germline gives CDR1 MNHEY, CDR2 SMNVEV (reference sequence). The CDR3 totals 16 residues. V shed 6 bases and J 2 bases; nucleotides not matched to a gene: 10.

This clonotype was counted many times. The chain links TRBV5-6 to TRBJ2-3, with no clear D. CDR3 size: 13 residues. V was shortened by 1 base and J by 0 bases, with 3 bases between the two germline ends. Germline CDR1 SGHDT, CDR2 YYEEEE. The CDR3 bases are TGTGCCAGCAGCTTGCGGAGCACAGATACGCAGTATTTT. It encodes CASSLRSTDTQYF.

This clonotype qualifies as medium-sized (0.01 to 0.1%). The chain links TRBV6-1 to TRBJ2-7; D is possibly TRBD1 (6 bases). With 8 bases removed from V and 1 base from J, the gap between germline ends came to 18 bases. This CDR3 spans 15 amino acids. CDR1 is MNHNS, CDR2 SASEGT, per germline. CDR3 region: CASVYRVPLSYEQYF. Written as DNA, the CDR3 is TGTGCCAGCGTTTACAGGGTCCCCCTATCCTACGAGCAGTACTTC.

The chain recombines TRBV7-9 with TRBJ2-4; D might be TRBD1 (5 bases). Deletions cut 5 bases from V and 4 bases from J, with 9 bases between. Germline V CDR1 and CDR2: SEHNR, FQNEAQ (reference sequence). CDR3 size: 13 residues. The CDR3 is CASSPGQKNIQYF. The CDR3 nucleotides are TGTGCCAGCAGCCCAGGGCAGAAAAACATTCAGTACTTC.

This clonotype showed up many times. The genes are TRBV5-1 and TRBJ2-3, with TRBD1 matching over 8 bases. The V segment lost 4 bases and the J segment 2 bases; nucleotides outside the gene matches: 3. CDR1 is SGHRS, CDR2 YFSETQ, per germline. This CDR3 comprises 14 residues. The CDR3 is CASSAGQDTDTQYF. In DNA form, the CDR3 reads TGCGCCAGCAGCGCGGGACAGGACACAGATACGCAGTATTTT.

This clonotype was observed many times. The chain carries TRBV6-5 and TRBJ2-7; D may be TRBD1 (5 bases). Per the germline V gene, CDR1 is MNHEY and CDR2 is SVGAGI. The V end lost 5 bases, the J end lost 0 bases, and 11 bases lay between the germline ends. The CDR3 contains 14 residues. CDR3 nucleotides: TGTGCCAGCAGTCCTAGACAGAGCTCCTACGAGCAGTACTTC. It codes for CASSPRQSSYEQYF.

Judged by abundance, this clonotype is medium-sized (0.01 to 0.1%). V usage is TRBV28 and J usage is TRBJ1-1; possible D gene TRBD1, 6 bases. This CDR3 is built from 14 residues. The V end was cut by 4 bases, the J end by 0 bases, with 9 bases between. Germline V gives CDR1 MDHEN, CDR2 SYDVKM. The CDR3 is CASSSQGLNTEAFF. CDR3 DNA: TGTGCCAGCAGTTCACAGGGTTTGAACACTGAAGCTTTCTTT.

This clonotype has ten or more counts. The chain uses TRBV7-2 and TRBJ2-1, with 7 positions matching TRBD1. The CDR3 runs 13 residues. CDR1 and CDR2 (germline): SGHTA, FQGNSA. Trimming cost V 6 bases and J 11 bases; bases outside gene matches: 10. CDR3 in DNA: TGTGCCAGCAGATCGTCCTACAGGGGCAAGCAGTTCTTC. Translated: CASRSSYRGKQFF. Filled out from reference TRBV7-2 and TRBJ2-1, the complete variable domain reads GAGVSQSPSNKVTEKGKDVELRCDPISGHTALYWYRQSLGQGLEFLIYFQGNSAPDKSGLPSDRFSAERTGGSVSTLTIQRTQQEDSAVYLCASRSSYRGKQFFGPGTRLTVL.

This clonotype has a count of ten or more. This chain joins TRBV5-1 and TRBJ1-1; D unclear. CDR3 length: 14 amino acids. Trimming removed 2 bases at V and 5 bases at J, with 13 bases between. The germline gives CDR1 SGHRS, CDR2 YFSETQ. The CDR3 coding sequence is TGCGCCAGCAGCTTAAACACGGACGGGACTGAAGCTTTCTTT. Translating it yields CASSLNTDGTEAFF.

This clonotype has a count of ten or more. V is TRBV4-1 and J is TRBJ1-2; D might be TRBD1 (5 bases). Trimming took 0 bases from V and 8 from J, leaving 16 bases between them. This CDR3 is built from 15 residues. Germline values: CDR1 MGHRA, CDR2 YSYEKL. This chain's CDR3 is CASSQDYGPGGGYTF. CDR3 bases: TGCGCCAGCAGCCAAGATTATGGGCCCGGGGGAGGCTACACCTTC.

Ten or more counts support this clonotype. The chain couples TRBV7-8 to TRBJ2-7; TRBD2 matches at 12 bases. This CDR3 has 15 amino acids. V shed 5 bases, J shed 2 bases, and the junction held 4 bases outside the gene matches. Germline CDR1 is SGHVS and CDR2 is FQNEAQ. CDR3 loop: CASSPGLAGPYEQYF. DNA of the CDR3: TGTGCCAGCAGCCCGGGACTAGCGGGCCCCTACGAGCAGTACTTC.

This clonotype was seen at least ten times. V and J are TRBV5-1 and TRBJ2-1; 7 bases fit TRBD2. CDR3 length equals 15 residues. The J segment lost 8 bases and the V segment lost 0 bases, leaving 8 bases of the junction unmatched. The V gene's germline CDR1 is SGHRS and CDR2 YFSETQ. This CDR3 is CASSLGGRAGDEQFF. The CDR3 region has the DNA TGCGCCAGCAGCTTGGGTGGGAGGGCCGGAGATGAGCAGTTCTTC.